This entry concerns a single T cell receptor (beta chain). Produced via immunoSEQ multiplex PCR; TCRdb's table is partial and in-frame only. The table includes roughly 100,000 clones, roughly 89% detected once. The sample originates from a study of glioma-infiltrating T cells after dendritic cell vaccination. Regarding time point: after dendritic cell vaccination, including at tumor progression/relapse. The CDR3 has 16 amino acids. Germline V gene data show CDR1 as GTSNPN and CDR2 as SVGIG (reference sequence). V shed 5 bases, J shed 1 base, and the junction held 9 bases outside the gene matches. The sequenced sample was blood, obtained after dendritic cell vaccination. The chain combines TRBV30 with TRBJ2-1, with 9 bases fitting TRBD2. The sequence was obtained from a human donor with glioblastoma. The CDR3 reads CAWGGEAGGSYNEQFF. DNA for the CDR3: TGTGCCTGGGGGGGCGAGGCGGGAGGGTCCTACAATGAGCAGTTCTTC.